The present TCR beta chain was sequenced within a study of T cell responses to AZD1222 COVID-19 vaccine. Study-wide results and limits: Seropositivity was recorded at baseline in only a handful of AZD1222 recipients. In a largely white British group with more females than males, clonal diversity was possibly underestimated. Nearly half of the spike-specific TCRs reportedly recognize variant regions that carry no mutations.

Whether given at about 4 or about 12 weeks, second doses were pooled. Germline V gene lookup returns CDR1 SGHDT and CDR2 YYEEEE. This CDR3 contains 13 residues. The V end lost 4 bases, the J end lost 2 bases, and 10 bases lay between the germline ends. The assay was immunoSEQ multiplex PCR, and TCRdb's table has in-frame clones only and misses some. Here the sample spans roughly 160,000 clones, 92% being singletons. For this clone: The antigen is undetermined.

The specimen was peripheral blood, collected 28 days after the second AZD1222 dose. The rearrangement uses TRBV5-6 and TRBJ2-7; TRBD1 might be the D (7 bases). The origin of this receptor is an adult who received the AZD1222 COVID-19 vaccine. The CDR3 sequence is CASSRGTAYEQYF. As DNA, the CDR3 is TGTGCCAGCAGCCGGGGGACAGCCTACGAGCAGTACTTC.